This is a list of T cell receptor beta chains from one sample in a study of cytomegalovirus exposure and HLA in healthy donors. Sequenced by immunoSEQ multiplex PCR; TCRdb stores in-frame clones only, minus some. The repertoire holds 120,000 to 150,000 clones, with roughly 87% as singletons. The sequenced sample was PBMCs. Every receptor here comes from a man younger than 35 in good health and CMV-seropositive. CDR3s include the opening cysteine and the closing phenylalanine or tryptophan. A D gene is named only where the DNA matches it firmly.

J,D,V,CDR3
TRBJ1-1,.,TRBV30,CAWTLGRRAFF
TRBJ2-3,TRBD2,TRBV6-5,CASSYVAGASTDTQYF
TRBJ1-4,.,TRBV6-5,CASRRGGEKLFF
TRBJ1-1,.,TRBV5-4,CASSLVGEGTEAFF
TRBJ2-5,.,TRBV5-4,CASSLAGELQETQYF
TRBJ1-5,.,TRBV6-1,CASIEDNDQPQHF
TRBJ1-1,.,TRBV15,CATSFSGRANTEAFF
TRBJ1-4,TRBD1,TRBV15,CATSTYGTGSKLFF
TRBJ2-3,TRBD1,TRBV27,CASSILGQGWTDTQYF
TRBJ1-3,.,TRBV14,CASSQAGVGNTIYF
TRBJ2-6,.,TRBV5-6,CASSLRVLLSANVLTF
TRBJ1-2,.,TRBV29-1,CSVAVPNYGYTF
TRBJ1-2,.,TRBV7-3,CASSSPGLLFYGYTF
TRBJ1-4,.,TRBV19,CASSIDRLGAGEKLFF
TRBJ2-7,TRBD1,TRBV19,CASSIAAGQGSTSQYF
TRBJ2-3,.,TRBV4-1,CASSQGRVGTDTQYF
TRBJ2-2,TRBD2,TRBV6-1,CASRGRGRGGELFF
TRBJ2-7,TRBD1,TRBV4-2,CASSRGIGTGNEQYF
TRBJ1-2,.,TRBV2,CASSEAPRGWQVGYTF
TRBJ1-6,TRBD1,TRBV19,CASSIGTGNNSPLHF
TRBJ2-7,TRBD1,TRBV5-8,CASSSPRDRDFHEQYF
TRBJ2-5,.,TRBV5-1,CASSPRSPGGETQYF
TRBJ1-1,.,TRBV5-4,CASSSGSAMNTEAFF
TRBJ2-3,TRBD2,TRBV9,CASSVGLAGGADTQYF
TRBJ1-1,.,TRBV7-8,CASSLRPGLNTEAFF
TRBJ2-1,.,TRBV19,CASSQTSGTHNEQFF
TRBJ1-2,.,TRBV6-1,CASSEYGSDWGYTF
TRBJ1-6,.,TRBV6-5,CASSYSGRGLLHF
TRBJ1-1,.,TRBV15,CATSRDNGGDEAFF
TRBJ2-7,.,TRBV9,CASSREGSSYEQYF
TRBJ1-5,.,TRBV27,CASSLSGGGNQPQHF
TRBJ2-7,TRBD1,TRBV30,CACRTGGYYEQYF
TRBJ1-2,.,TRBV27,CASSLTGFYGYTF
TRBJ2-7,TRBD2,TRBV27,CASGGRARGEYF
TRBJ2-7,TRBD2,TRBV30,CAWSVQAGGYEQYF
TRBJ2-2,.,TRBV6-4,CASSDSGTNTGELFF
TRBJ1-1,.,TRBV7-2,CASSFSQNTEAFF
TRBJ1-5,.,TRBV5-5,CASSSSGYSNQPQHF
TRBJ1-1,.,TRBV30,CAWTLESVRGTEAFF
TRBJ2-3,.,TRBV6-1,CASNQAGGADTQYF
TRBJ2-7,.,TRBV12-5,CASGLVSFRGTTFLYYEQYF
TRBJ2-3,.,TRBV19,CASAGRGTQYF
TRBJ2-1,TRBD2,TRBV4-2,CASSQESGSGGYEQFF
TRBJ2-1,TRBD1,TRBV29-1,CSVGPTGGNEQFF
TRBJ2-1,TRBD2,TRBV5-1,CASSWGGNNEQFF
TRBJ2-7,TRBD2,TRBV7-9,CASSTGTSGRYEQYF
TRBJ2-7,.,TRBV30,CAWIPRGARYEQYF
TRBJ2-1,.,TRBV5-6,CAGKRSWRDEQFF
TRBJ1-4,TRBD1,TRBV19,CASTPTGDYEKLFF
TRBJ2-2,TRBD1,TRBV2,CASRPGTANTGELFF
TRBJ2-7,.,TRBV4-1,CASSQEETGTYEQYF
TRBJ1-4,.,TRBV27,CASSAGTSSVANEKLFF
TRBJ2-7,TRBD2,TRBV14,CASSNSGGEGEQYF
TRBJ1-3,.,TRBV9,CASSVAGDGNTIYF